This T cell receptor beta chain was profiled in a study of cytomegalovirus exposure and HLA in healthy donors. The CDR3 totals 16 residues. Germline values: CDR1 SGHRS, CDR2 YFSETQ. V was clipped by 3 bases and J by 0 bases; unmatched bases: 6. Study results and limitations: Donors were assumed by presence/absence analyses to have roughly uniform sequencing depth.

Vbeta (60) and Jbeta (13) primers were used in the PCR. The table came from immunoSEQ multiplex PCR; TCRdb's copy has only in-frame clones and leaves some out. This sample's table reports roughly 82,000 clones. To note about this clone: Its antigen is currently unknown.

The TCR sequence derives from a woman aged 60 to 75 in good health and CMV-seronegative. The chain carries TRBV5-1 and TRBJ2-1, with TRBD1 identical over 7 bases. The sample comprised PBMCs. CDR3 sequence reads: CASSSSGTVSYNEQFF. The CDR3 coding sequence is TGCGCCAGCAGCTCTTCCGGGACAGTCTCCTACAATGAGCAGTTCTTC.